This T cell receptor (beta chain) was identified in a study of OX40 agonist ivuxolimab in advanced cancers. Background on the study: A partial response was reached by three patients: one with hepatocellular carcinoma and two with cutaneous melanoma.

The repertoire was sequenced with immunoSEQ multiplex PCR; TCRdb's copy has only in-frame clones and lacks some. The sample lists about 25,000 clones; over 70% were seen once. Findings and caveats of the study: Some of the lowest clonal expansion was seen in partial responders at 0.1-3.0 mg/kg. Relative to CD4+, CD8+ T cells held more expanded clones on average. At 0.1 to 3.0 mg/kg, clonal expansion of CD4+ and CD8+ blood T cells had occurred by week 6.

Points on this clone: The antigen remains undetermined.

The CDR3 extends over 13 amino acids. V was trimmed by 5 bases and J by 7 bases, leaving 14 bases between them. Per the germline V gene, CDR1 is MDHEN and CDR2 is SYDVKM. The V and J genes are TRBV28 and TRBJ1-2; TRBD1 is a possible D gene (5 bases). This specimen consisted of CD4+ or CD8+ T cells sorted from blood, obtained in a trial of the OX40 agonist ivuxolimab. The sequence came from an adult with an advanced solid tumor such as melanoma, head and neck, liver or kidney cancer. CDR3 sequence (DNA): TGTGCCAGCAGTCCCGGCAGGACAATTGGCTACACCTTC. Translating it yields CASSPGRTIGYTF.